One and the same sample provided the 25 T cell receptor beta chains below, sequenced in a study of T cell responses to AZD1222 COVID-19 vaccine. Sequencing used immunoSEQ multiplex PCR; TCRdb keeps in-frame clones, though not all of them. This sample has more than 55,000 clones, with about 74% found just once. Sequenced here: peripheral blood, sampled 28 days after the second AZD1222 dose. The receptors come from an adult who received the AZD1222 COVID-19 vaccine.

This clone was detected only a few times. The chain recombines TRBV14 with TRBJ1-4; no clear D. V was pared by 1 base and J by 0 bases, with 6 bases between. The CDR3 runs to 15 residues. The germline gives CDR1 SGHDN, CDR2 FVKESK. Written as DNA, the CDR3 is TGTGCCAGCAGCCAAGGCCGGACAACTAATGAAAAACTGTTTTTT. Its translation is CASSQGRTTNEKLFF.

The rearrangement joins TRBV6-5 to TRBJ1-5; a weak D match, TRBD1 (6 bases). The CDR3 runs to 13 residues. Trimming stripped 8 bases from V and 5 bases from J, with 13 bases between. The germline CDR1 and CDR2 sequences are MNHEY and SVGAGI. The CDR3 loop is CASAPSGDQPQHF. The CDR3 DNA reads TGTGCCAGCGCCCCCTCAGGGGATCAGCCCCAGCATTTT.

The chain carries TRBV7-9 and TRBJ2-2, with D unclear. The CDR3 length is 13 residues. V dropped 9 bases and J dropped 3 bases, with 11 bases sitting between them. Germline V CDR1 and CDR2: SEHNR, FQNEAQ (reference sequence). This CDR3 is CASSGSYTGELFF. The CDR3 coding sequence is TGTGCCAGTTCCGGGTCCTACACCGGGGAGCTGTTTTTT.

The chain has TRBV23-1 and TRBJ2-5; tentatively, D is TRBD2 (7 bases). TRBV23-1 is filed as an ORF, its function uncertain. This CDR3 contains 14 residues. V lost 5 bases and J 4 bases, leaving 14 bases between the germline ends. DNA for the CDR3: TGCGCCAGCAGTTCCGGGGGGCGCCGAGAGACCCAGTACTTC. Protein: CASSSGGRRETQYF.

V is TRBV7-2 and J is TRBJ1-6; D may be TRBD1 (5 bases). This CDR3 contains 16 residues. CDR1 is SGHTA and CDR2 is FQGNSA in the germline V gene. V was cut by 5 bases and J by 5 bases, with 16 bases left in between. The CDR3 nucleotides read TGTGCCAGCAGCCTGACCGGGACGGATGATAATTCACCCCTCCACTTT. It codes for CASSLTGTDDNSPLHF.

CDR3 sequence reads: CASSVGGSSGNTIYF. The CDR3 DNA reads TGTGCCAGCAGCGTCGGAGGTAGCTCTGGAAACACCATATATTTT. The chain couples TRBV9 to TRBJ1-3; the D is unclear. Germline V gene sequence: CDR1 SGDLS, CDR2 YYNGEE. Trimming shortened V by 2 bases and J by 0 bases, and 9 bases separated the two germline ends. CDR3 length equals 15 residues.

The chain uses TRBV10-3 and TRBJ1-2, with a possible D match to TRBD1 (6 bases). Trimming pared 2 bases from V and 4 bases from J, leaving 20 bases between. Germline lookup yields CDR1 ENHRY and CDR2 SYGVKD. The CDR3 is 17 amino acids. The CDR3 DNA sequence: TGTGCCATCAGTGAGCCGGGGGGGCCTCCAGGTGCCTATGGCTACACCTTC. It codes for CAISEPGGPPGAYGYTF.

This clone was observed a few times. The chain combines TRBV7-2 with TRBJ1-5, with D unclear. In germline, CDR1 is SGHTA, CDR2 FQGNSA. This CDR3 is built from 12 residues. V was shortened by 3 bases and J by 7 bases, with 7 bases between the two germline ends. This CDR3 is CASSFSGQPQHF. CDR3 sequence (DNA): TGTGCCAGCAGCTTTAGTGGGCAGCCCCAGCATTTT. Full variable domain (missing parts from reference TRBV7-2 and TRBJ1-5): GAGVSQSPSNKVTEKGKDVELRCDPISGHTALYWYRQSLGQGLEFLIYFQGNSAPDKSGLPSDRFSAERTGGSVSTLTIQRTQQEDSAVYLCASSFSGQPQHFGDGTRLSIL.

This clone was observed once. The CDR3 loop reads CASSMRGEGPRETQYF. The DNA of the CDR3 is TGTGCCAGTAGTATGAGAGGAGAAGGGCCACGGGAGACCCAGTACTTC. This chain uses TRBV19 with TRBJ2-5; no clear D. V was clipped by 3 bases and J by 5 bases, with 19 bases between them. CDR1 is LNHDA, CDR2 SQIVND, per germline (reference sequence). The CDR3 runs to 16 residues.

The count of this clone is one. The chain is built from TRBV7-3 and TRBJ2-6; the D gene could be TRBD1 or TRBD2 (5 bases each). Germline loops: CDR1 SGHTA, CDR2 FQGTGA. This CDR3 has 16 amino acids. The germline V and J ends were trimmed by 1 base and 0 bases, with 7 bases remaining between them. CDR3 loop: CASSLRGSSGANVLTF. DNA of the CDR3: TGTGCCAGCAGCTTAAGGGGGAGCTCTGGGGCCAACGTCCTGACTTTC.

V usage is TRBV10-3 and J usage is TRBJ2-7; 7 bases align to TRBD1. The CDR3 consists of 15 residues. With 6 bases clipped from V and 0 bases from J, the junction kept 8 bases outside the gene matches. Germline V gives CDR1 ENHRY, CDR2 SYGVKD. The DNA of the CDR3 is TGTGCCATCAGGGGAATACAGGGGAGCTCCTACGAGCAGTACTTC. Its translation is CAIRGIQGSSYEQYF.

The chain links TRBV19 to TRBJ1-1, with D tentatively TRBD1 (6 bases). V shed 4 bases and J shed 3 bases, with 15 bases lying between them. Germline V lookup: CDR1 LNHDA, CDR2 SQIVND (reference sequence). The CDR3 contains 15 residues. DNA for the CDR3: TGTGCCAGTAGTAATCCAGTCAAGGGGGACACTGAAGCTTTCTTT. The encoded protein is CASSNPVKGDTEAFF. The complete variable domain, with remaining parts taken from reference TRBV19 and TRBJ1-1, reads DGGITQSPKYLFRKEGQNVTLSCEQNLNHDAMYWYRQDPGQGLRLIYYSQIVNDFQKGDIAEGYSVSREKKESFPLTVTSAQKNPTAFYLCASSNPVKGDTEAFFGQGTRLTVV.

The chain carries TRBV27 and TRBJ1-5; D unresolved. The V end lost 3 bases, the J end lost 6 bases, and 9 bases lay between the germline ends. This CDR3 is 13 amino acids long. Per germline, CDR1 MNHEY and CDR2 SMNVEV (reference sequence). The chain's CDR3 is CASSFDGSQPQHF. In DNA form, the CDR3 reads TGTGCCAGCAGTTTCGACGGTAGTCAGCCCCAGCATTTT.

J is TRBJ1-5 and V is TRBV28; 7 bases map to TRBD1. V lost 6 bases to trimming and J lost 0 bases; unmatched junction nucleotides: 5. Germline V lookup: CDR1 MDHEN, CDR2 SYDVKM. The length of the CDR3 is 15 residues. The chain's CDR3 is CASRGQEYSNQPQHF. CDR3 sequence (DNA): TGTGCCAGCAGAGGACAGGAGTATAGCAATCAGCCCCAGCATTTT.

This sequence joins TRBV29-1 and TRBJ2-7; 11 nucleotides match TRBD2. Germline V gives CDR1 SQVTM, CDR2 ANQGSEA. V trimming: 2 bases; J trimming: 4 bases; junction bases outside the gene matches: 4. CDR3 size: 14 residues. The CDR3 nucleotides are TGCAGCGTTGAATTAGCGGGGGGGAGGTACGAGCAGTACTTC. Its protein is CSVELAGGRYEQYF.

This rearrangement joins TRBV5-8 to TRBJ2-7; 7 bases align to TRBD1. Per the germline V gene, CDR1 is SGHTS and CDR2 is YDEGEE. CDR3 length: 14 amino acids. V lost 4 bases, J lost 4 bases, and 8 bases stayed unmatched. The CDR3 coding sequence is TGTGCCAGCAGCCCGGGACAGTCAGTATACGAGCAGTACTTC. Its protein is CASSPGQSVYEQYF.

This sequence joins TRBV4-2 and TRBJ1-3, with a weak D call TRBD1 (6 bases). Trimming shortened V by 0 bases and J by 8 bases, and 17 bases separated the two germline ends. Germline V gene sequence: CDR1 LGHNA, CDR2 YNFKEQ. This CDR3 comprises 16 residues. CDR3 coding DNA: TGTGCCAGCAGCCAAGAGGGGGGCGCAGGGAGACACACCATATATTTT. The encoded protein is CASSQEGGAGRHTIYF.

Concerning this clone itself: An end of the junction does not agree with germline; a read error may underlie this. This chain joins TRBV28 and TRBJ2-1; 7 bases map to TRBD2. Germline lookup yields CDR1 MDHEN and CDR2 SYDVKM. The CDR3 has 11 amino acids. The CDR3 nucleotides read TGTGCCAGCAGTTTTAGCGGGCCTCCCCTCTTC. The encoded protein is CASSFSGPPLF.

Only one count was recorded for this clone. The rearrangement joins TRBV5-1 to TRBJ1-1; D uncertain. V was shortened by 7 bases and J by 4 bases, with 14 bases between the two germline ends. CDR1 and CDR2 (germline): SGHRS, YFSETQ. This CDR3 spans 13 amino acids. CDR3 coding DNA: TGCGCCAGCTTTCGTGAGGTAGGCACTGAAGCTTTCTTT. It specifies CASFREVGTEAFF.

The chain recombines TRBV28 with TRBJ1-3, with D unresolved. From germline, CDR1 is MDHEN and CDR2 SYDVKM. This CDR3 is 14 amino acids long. Trimming shortened V by 3 bases and J by 2 bases, and 8 bases separated the two germline ends. Written as DNA, the CDR3 is TGTGCCAGCAGTTTGGACTCGGCTGGAAACACCATATATTTT. Translation: CASSLDSAGNTIYF.

V and J are TRBV7-2 and TRBJ1-1, with D maybe TRBD1 (6 bases). The germline gives CDR1 SGHTA, CDR2 FQGNSA. V lost 3 bases and J 4 bases, leaving 12 bases between the germline ends. This CDR3 has 14 amino acids. CDR3 in amino acids: CASSLGALSTEAFF. In DNA, the CDR3 is TGTGCCAGCAGCTTGGGGGCTCTGAGCACTGAAGCTTTCTTT.

The V and J genes are TRBV20-1 and TRBJ2-4; no reliable D call. This CDR3 has 10 residues. Germline V lookup: CDR1 DFQATT, CDR2 SNEGSKA (reference sequence). V lost 2 bases to trimming and J lost 4 bases, with 0 bases between them. CDR3 nucleotide sequence: TGCAGTGCTAGAAAAAACATTCAGTACTTC. It specifies CSARKNIQYF.

The rearrangement uses TRBV5-8 and TRBJ1-4; the match to TRBD1 covers 7 bases. The CDR3 runs 15 residues. Germline assignment: CDR1 SGHTS and CDR2 YDEGEE. V was clipped by 3 bases and J by 5 bases; unmatched bases: 7. The CDR3 sequence is CASSSWTGENEKLFF. CDR3 bases: TGTGCCAGCAGCTCCTGGACAGGAGAGAATGAAAAACTGTTTTTT.

The gene calls are TRBV11-2 and TRBJ2-1; 14 bases are shared with TRBD2. The V gene's germline CDR1 is SGHAT and CDR2 FQNNGV. The V gene end was trimmed by 5 bases and the J gene end by 8 bases; junction bases not matched to a gene: 14. The CDR3 has 18 amino acids. The CDR3 protein is CASSPHLRLAGGLDEQFF. The CDR3 DNA reads as TGTGCCAGCAGCCCCCATTTGAGACTAGCGGGGGGGCTCGATGAGCAGTTCTTC.

The chain couples TRBV4-1 to TRBJ2-3, with 8 bases aligning to TRBD2. The V and J ends lost 0 bases and 2 bases, in that order; junction bases with no gene match: 7. This CDR3 spans 17 amino acids. CDR1 and CDR2 from the germline V gene are MGHRA and YSYEKL. This chain's CDR3 is CASSQDPAGDVTDTQYF. Written as DNA, the CDR3 is TGCGCCAGCAGCCAAGATCCAGCGGGGGATGTCACAGATACGCAGTATTTT.